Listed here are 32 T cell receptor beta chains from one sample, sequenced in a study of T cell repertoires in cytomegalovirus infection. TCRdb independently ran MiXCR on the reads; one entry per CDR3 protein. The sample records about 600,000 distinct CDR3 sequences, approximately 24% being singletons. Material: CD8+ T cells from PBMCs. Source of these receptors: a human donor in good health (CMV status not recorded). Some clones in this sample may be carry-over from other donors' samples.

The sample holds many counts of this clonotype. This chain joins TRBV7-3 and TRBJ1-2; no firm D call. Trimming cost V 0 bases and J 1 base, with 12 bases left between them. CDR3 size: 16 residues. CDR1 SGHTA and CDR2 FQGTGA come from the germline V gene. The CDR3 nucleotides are TGTGCCAGCAGCTTAACATTCTGGGATTTTAACTATGGCTACACCTTC. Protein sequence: CASSLTFWDFNYGYTF.

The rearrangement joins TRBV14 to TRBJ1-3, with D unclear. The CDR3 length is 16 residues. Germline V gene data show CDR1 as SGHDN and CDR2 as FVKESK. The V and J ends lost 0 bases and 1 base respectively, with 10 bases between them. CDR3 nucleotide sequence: TGTGCCAGCAGCCAAGATCTAAGGGTTTCTGGAAACACCATATATTTT. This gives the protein CASSQDLRVSGNTIYF.

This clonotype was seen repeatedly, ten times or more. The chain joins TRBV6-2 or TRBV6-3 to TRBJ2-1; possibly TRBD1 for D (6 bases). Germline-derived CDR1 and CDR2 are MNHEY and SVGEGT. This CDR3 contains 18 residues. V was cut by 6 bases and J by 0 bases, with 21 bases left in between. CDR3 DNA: TGTGCCAGCAGGCCTGACCTCAGGGGAAGGAGCTCCTACAATGAGCAGTTCTTC. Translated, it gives CASRPDLRGRSSYNEQFF.

CDR3: CASSLSSYSGNTIYF. For the CDR3, the DNA is TGTGCCAGCAGCTTATCATCTTACTCTGGAAACACCATATATTTT. The rearrangement links TRBV7-6 to TRBJ1-3, with D unresolved. CDR1 is SGHVS and CDR2 is FNYEAQ in the germline V gene. Trimming cost V 2 bases and J 0 bases, with 8 bases left between them. The CDR3 consists of 15 residues.

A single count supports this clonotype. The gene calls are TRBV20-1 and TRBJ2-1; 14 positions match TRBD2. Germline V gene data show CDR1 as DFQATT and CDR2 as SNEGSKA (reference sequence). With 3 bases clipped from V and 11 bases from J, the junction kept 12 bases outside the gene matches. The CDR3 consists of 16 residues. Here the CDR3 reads CSASPPPTSGGDKQFF. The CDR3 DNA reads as TGCAGTGCTAGCCCCCCCCCGACTAGCGGGGGGGATAAGCAGTTCTTC.

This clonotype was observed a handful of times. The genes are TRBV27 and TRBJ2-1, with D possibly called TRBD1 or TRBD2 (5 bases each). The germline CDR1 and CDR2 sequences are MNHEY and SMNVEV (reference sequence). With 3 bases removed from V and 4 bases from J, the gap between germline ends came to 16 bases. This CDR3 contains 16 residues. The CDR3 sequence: CASSLFLGTLYNEQFF. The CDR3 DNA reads TGTGCCAGCAGTTTGTTCTTGGGGACCCTTTACAATGAGCAGTTCTTC.

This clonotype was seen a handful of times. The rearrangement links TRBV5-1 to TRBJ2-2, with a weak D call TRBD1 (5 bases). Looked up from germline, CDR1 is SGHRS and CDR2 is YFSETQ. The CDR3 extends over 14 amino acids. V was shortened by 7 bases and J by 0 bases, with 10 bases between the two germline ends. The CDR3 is CASSRASNTGELFF. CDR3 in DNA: TGCGCCAGCTCCAGGGCCTCGAACACCGGGGAGCTGTTTTTT. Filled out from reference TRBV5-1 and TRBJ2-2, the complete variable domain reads KAGVTQTPRYLIKTRGQQVTLSCSPISGHRSVSWYQQTPGQGLQFLFEYFSETQRNKGNFPGRFSGRQFSNSRSEMNVSTLELGDSALYLCASSRASNTGELFFGEGSRLTVL.

CDR3: CASSYAAYQETQYF. Written as DNA, the CDR3 is TGTGCCAGCAGTTACGCGGCGTACCAAGAGACCCAGTACTTC. The rearrangement joins TRBV6-6 to TRBJ2-5; D not resolved. CDR1 is MNHNY, CDR2 SVGAGI, per germline (reference sequence). This CDR3 comprises 14 residues. The V end was cut by 2 bases, the J end by 0 bases, with 7 bases between.

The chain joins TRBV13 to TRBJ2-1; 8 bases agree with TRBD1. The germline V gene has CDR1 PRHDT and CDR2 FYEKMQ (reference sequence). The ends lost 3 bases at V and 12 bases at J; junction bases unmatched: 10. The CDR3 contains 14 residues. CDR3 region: CASSLGSQGDVQFF. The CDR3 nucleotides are TGTGCCAGCAGCTTGGGATCACAGGGGGACGTGCAGTTCTTC.

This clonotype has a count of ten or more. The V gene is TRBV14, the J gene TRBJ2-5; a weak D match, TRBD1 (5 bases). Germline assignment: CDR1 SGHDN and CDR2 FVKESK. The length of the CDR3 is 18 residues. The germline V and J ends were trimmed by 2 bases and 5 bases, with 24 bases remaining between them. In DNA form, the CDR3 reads TGTGCCAGCAGCCAAACTCCTCGACAGCGAGGAGATGGGGAGACCCAGTACTTC. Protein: CASSQTPRQRGDGETQYF.

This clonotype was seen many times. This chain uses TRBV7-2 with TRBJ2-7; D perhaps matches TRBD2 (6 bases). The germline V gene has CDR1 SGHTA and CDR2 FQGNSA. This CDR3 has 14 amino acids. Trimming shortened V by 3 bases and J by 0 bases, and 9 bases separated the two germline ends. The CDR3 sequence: CASSLEGPSYEQYF. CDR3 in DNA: TGTGCCAGCAGCTTGGAGGGGCCCTCCTACGAGCAGTACTTC.

CDR3 in amino acids: CASSLIIEKLFF. In nucleotides, the CDR3 is TGTGCCAGCAGCTTAATCATAGAAAAACTGTTTTTT. The gene calls are TRBV7-9 and TRBJ1-4; D gene ambiguous. The V and J ends lost 2 bases and 8 bases respectively, with 6 bases between them. CDR3 size: 12 residues. Germline assignment: CDR1 SEHNR and CDR2 FQNEAQ (reference sequence). Combining the CDR3 with reference TRBV7-9 and TRBJ1-4 gives the whole variable domain DTGVSQNPRHKITKRGQNVTFRCDPISEHNRLYWYRQTLGQGPEFLTYFQNEAQLEKSRLLSDRFSAERPKGSFSTLEIQRTEQGDSAMYLCASSLIIEKLFFGSGTQLSVL.

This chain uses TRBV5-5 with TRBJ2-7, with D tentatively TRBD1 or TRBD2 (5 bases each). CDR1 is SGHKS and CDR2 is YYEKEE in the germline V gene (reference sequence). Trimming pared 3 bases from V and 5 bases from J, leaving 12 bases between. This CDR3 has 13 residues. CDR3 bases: TGTGCCAGCAGCTACGTCGGGGCCCACGAGCAGTACTTC. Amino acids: CASSYVGAHEQYF.

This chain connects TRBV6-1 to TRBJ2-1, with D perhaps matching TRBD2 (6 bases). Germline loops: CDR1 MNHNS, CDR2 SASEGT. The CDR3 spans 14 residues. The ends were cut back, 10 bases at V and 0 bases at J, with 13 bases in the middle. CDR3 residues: CATRDFSSYNEQFF. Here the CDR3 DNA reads TGTGCCACCCGGGACTTTAGCTCCTACAATGAGCAGTTCTTC.

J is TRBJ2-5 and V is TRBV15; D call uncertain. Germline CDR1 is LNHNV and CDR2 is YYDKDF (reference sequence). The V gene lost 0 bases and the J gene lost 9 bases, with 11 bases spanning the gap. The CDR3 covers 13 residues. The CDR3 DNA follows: TGTGCCACCAGCAGAGATCGGAGTGCGGCCCAGTACTTC. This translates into CATSRDRSAAQYF. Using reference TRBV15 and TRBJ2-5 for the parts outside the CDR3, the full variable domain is DAMVIQNPRYQVTQFGKPVTLSCSQTLNHNVMYWYQQKSSQAPKLLFHYYDKDFNNEADTPDNFQSRRPNTSFCFLDIRSPGLGDTAMYLCATSRDRSAAQYFGPGTRLLVL.

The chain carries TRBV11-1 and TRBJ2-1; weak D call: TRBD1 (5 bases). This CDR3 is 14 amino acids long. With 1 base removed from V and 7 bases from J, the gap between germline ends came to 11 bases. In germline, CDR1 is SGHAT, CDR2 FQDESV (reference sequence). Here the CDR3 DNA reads TGTGCCAGCAGCTTAGGGGGCAATCTGAATGAGCAGTTCTTC. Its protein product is CASSLGGNLNEQFF.

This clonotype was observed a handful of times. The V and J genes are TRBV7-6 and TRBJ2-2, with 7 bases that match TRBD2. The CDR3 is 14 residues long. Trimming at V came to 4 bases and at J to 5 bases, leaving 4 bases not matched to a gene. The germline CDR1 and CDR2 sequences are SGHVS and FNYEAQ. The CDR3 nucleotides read TGTGCCAGCAGCTGGGGGGGGGAGACCGGGGAGCTGTTTTTT. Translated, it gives CASSWGGETGELFF.

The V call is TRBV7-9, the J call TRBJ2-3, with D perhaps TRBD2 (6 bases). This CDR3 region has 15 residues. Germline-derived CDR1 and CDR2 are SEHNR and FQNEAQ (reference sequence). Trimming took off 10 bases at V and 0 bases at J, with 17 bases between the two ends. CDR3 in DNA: TGTGCCATCCCCTCGGGGGAAGCTAGCACAGATACGCAGTATTTT. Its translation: CAIPSGEASTDTQYF.

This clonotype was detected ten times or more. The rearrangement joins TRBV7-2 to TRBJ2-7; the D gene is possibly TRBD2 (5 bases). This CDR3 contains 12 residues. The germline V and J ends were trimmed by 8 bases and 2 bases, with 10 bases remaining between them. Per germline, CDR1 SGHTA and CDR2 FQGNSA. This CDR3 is CASLSGPYEQYF. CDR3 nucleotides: TGTGCCAGCCTCAGCGGCCCCTACGAGCAGTACTTC.

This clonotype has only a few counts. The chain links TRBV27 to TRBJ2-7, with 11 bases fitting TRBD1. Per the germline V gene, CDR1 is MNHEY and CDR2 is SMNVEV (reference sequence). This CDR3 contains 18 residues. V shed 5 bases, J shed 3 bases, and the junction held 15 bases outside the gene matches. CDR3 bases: TGTGCCAGCAGTCCGGATGCCTACGGGACAGGGGGTTTCTACGAGCAGTACTTC. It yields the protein CASSPDAYGTGGFYEQYF.

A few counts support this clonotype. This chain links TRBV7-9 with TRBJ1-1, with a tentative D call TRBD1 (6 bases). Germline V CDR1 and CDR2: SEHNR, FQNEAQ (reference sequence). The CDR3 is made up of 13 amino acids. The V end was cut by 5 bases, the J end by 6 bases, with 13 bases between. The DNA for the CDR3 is TGTGCCAGCAGCCTACAGGGTCGCGCTGAAGCTTTCTTT. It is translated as CASSLQGRAEAFF.

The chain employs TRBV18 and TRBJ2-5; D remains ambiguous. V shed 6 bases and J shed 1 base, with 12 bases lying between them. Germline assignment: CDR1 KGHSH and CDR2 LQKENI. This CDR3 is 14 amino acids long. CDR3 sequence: CASSPFRAQETQYF. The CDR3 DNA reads TGTGCCAGCTCCCCTTTCCGCGCCCAAGAGACCCAGTACTTC.

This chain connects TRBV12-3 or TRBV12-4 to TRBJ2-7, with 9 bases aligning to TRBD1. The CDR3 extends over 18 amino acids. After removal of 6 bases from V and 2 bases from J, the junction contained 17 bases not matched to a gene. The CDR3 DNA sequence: TGTGCCAGCAGCCTTTTGGGCGCTGGGACAGGGATACCCTACGAGCAGTACTTC. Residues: CASSLLGAGTGIPYEQYF.

The CDR3 sequence is CSVVVNIQYF. For the CDR3, the DNA is TGCAGCGTTGTGGTAAACATTCAGTACTTC. The V and J genes are TRBV29-1 and TRBJ2-4; unclear D gene. The CDR3 sequence is 10 residues long. In germline, CDR1 is SQVTM, CDR2 ANQGSEA. Trimming pared 4 bases from V and 6 bases from J, leaving 4 bases between.

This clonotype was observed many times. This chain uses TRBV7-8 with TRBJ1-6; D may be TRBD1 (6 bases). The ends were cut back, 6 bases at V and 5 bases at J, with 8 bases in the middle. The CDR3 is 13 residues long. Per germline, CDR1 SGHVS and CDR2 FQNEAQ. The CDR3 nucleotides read TGTGCCAGCAGTGACAGGAATAATTCACCCCTCCACTTT. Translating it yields CASSDRNNSPLHF.

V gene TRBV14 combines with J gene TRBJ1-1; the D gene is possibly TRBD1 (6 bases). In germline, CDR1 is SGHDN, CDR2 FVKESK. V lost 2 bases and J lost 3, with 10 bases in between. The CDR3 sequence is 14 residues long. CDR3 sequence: CASSQWTEDTEAFF. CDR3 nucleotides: TGTGCCAGCAGCCAATGGACAGAAGACACTGAAGCTTTCTTT.

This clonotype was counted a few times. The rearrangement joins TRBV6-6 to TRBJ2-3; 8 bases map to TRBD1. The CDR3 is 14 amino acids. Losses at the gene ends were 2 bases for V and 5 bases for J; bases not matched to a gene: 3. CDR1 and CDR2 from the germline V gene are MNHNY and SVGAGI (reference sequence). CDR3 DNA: TGTGCCAGCAGTTACCAGGGGGCGGTAGATACGCAGTATTTT. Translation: CASSYQGAVDTQYF.

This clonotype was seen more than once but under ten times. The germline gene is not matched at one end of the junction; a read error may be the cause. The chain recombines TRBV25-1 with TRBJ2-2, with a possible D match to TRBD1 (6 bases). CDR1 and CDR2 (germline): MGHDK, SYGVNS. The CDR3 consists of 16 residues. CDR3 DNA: TGTGCCAGCAGTGAACACGCAGGGACAAACACCGGGGAGCCGTTTTTT. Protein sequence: CASSEHAGTNTGEPFF. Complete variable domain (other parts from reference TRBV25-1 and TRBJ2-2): EADIYQTPRYLVIGTGKKITLECSQTMGHDKMYWYQQDPGMELHLIHYSYGVNSTEKGDLSSESTVSRIRTEHFPLTLESARPSHTSQYLCASSEHAGTNTGEPFFGEGSRLTVL.

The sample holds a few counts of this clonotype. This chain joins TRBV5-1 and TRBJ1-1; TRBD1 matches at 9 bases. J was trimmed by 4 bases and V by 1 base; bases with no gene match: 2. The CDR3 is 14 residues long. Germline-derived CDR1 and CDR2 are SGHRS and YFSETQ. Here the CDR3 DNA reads TGCGCCAGCAGCTTGCAGGACAGGGGCACTGAAGCTTTCTTT. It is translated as CASSLQDRGTEAFF.

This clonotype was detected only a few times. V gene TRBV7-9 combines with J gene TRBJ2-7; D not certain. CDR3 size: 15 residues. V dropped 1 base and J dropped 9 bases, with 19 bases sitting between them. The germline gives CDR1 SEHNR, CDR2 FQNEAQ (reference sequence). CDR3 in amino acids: CASSLGSADHMGQYF. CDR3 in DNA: TGTGCCAGCAGCTTAGGATCGGCAGATCATATGGGGCAGTACTTC. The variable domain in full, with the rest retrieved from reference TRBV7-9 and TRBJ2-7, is DTGVSQNPRHKITKRGQNVTFRCDPISEHNRLYWYRQTLGQGPEFLTYFQNEAQLEKSRLLSDRFSAERPKGSFSTLEIQRTEQGDSAMYLCASSLGSADHMGQYFGPGTRLTVT.

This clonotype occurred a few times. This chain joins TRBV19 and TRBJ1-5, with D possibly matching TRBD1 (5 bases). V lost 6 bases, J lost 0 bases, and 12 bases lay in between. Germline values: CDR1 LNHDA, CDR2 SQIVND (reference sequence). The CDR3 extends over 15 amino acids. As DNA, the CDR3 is TGTGCCAGTAGGACGACAGCCACTAGCAATCAGCCCCAGCATTTT. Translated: CASRTTATSNQPQHF. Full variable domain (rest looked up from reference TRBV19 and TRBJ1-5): DGGITQSPKYLFRKEGQNVTLSCEQNLNHDAMYWYRQDPGQGLRLIYYSQIVNDFQKGDIAEGYSVSREKKESFPLTVTSAQKNPTAFYLCASRTTATSNQPQHFGDGTRLSIL.

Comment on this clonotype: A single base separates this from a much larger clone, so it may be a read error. CDR3 residues: CTSSPDGEYGYTF. CDR3 DNA: TGTACCAGCAGCCCAGACGGGGAGTATGGCTACACCTTC. This chain links TRBV7-6 with TRBJ1-2; unclear D gene. This CDR3 is built from 13 residues. CDR1 SGHVS and CDR2 FNYEAQ come from the germline V gene.